This TCR beta chain was recorded in a study of T-cell reconstitution after alpha-beta-depleted transplantation in children. Using unique molecular identifiers, the investigators prepared the TCRbeta library. TCRdb re-analysed the PCR reads in MiXCR, keeping a single row per CDR3 protein. Among some 440,000 distinct CDR3 sequences listed, 15% to 20% were seen once. Broader study findings: Surviving thymic progenitors and recipient T cells were the source of high TCRbeta diversity at day 60 in some patients. About two months after transplant, alpha-beta T cells reportedly came from several hundred expanded graft clones. At the one-year point after transplant, T-cell counts and TCRbeta diversity were found to come mostly from T cells that had been newly produced.

This clonotype was seen more than once but under ten times. Its antigen remains unknown. The CDR3 is 11 residues long. V lost 5 bases and J 9 bases, leaving 9 bases between the germline ends. The sequence was obtained from a boy under three years old who had a stem cell transplant for Wiskott-Aldrich syndrome, so the T cells may come from the graft donor. This sample comprised PBMCs, mostly from graft donor cells, obtained 360 days after TCRalphabeta/CD19-depleted stem cell transplant. The chain links TRBV12-3 or TRBV12-4 to TRBJ2-3; D is ambiguous. CDR3 DNA sequence: TGTGCCAGCAGTAAATCGAGGACGCAGTATTTT. This codes for CASSKSRTQYF.